The 12 T cell receptor beta chains reported below all come from one sample, sequenced in a study of T cell changes during pregnancy in multiple sclerosis. Clones were read by immunoSEQ multiplex PCR, and TCRdb kept only the in-frame ones, dropping some. The table has roughly 40,000 clones, 92% seen once. The sample was CD8+ T cells from peripheral blood mononuclear cells, taken in the first trimester of pregnancy. Receptors originate from a female donor with multiple sclerosis, enrolled in a pregnancy study.

The rearrangement links TRBV25-1 to TRBJ2-1; TRBD1 might be the D (6 bases). There are 12 residues in the CDR3. The germline V gene has CDR1 MGHDK and CDR2 SYGVNS. Trimming removed 6 bases from V and 10 bases from J, with 13 bases in between. The chain's CDR3 is CASRTGYGEQFF. The CDR3, as DNA: TGTGCCAGCAGGACAGGATATGGCGAGCAGTTCTTC.

The chain recombines TRBV6-5 with TRBJ2-5; D is undetermined. Germline V lookup: CDR1 MNHEY, CDR2 SVGAGI. Between the trimmed V and J ends, which lost 2 bases and 7 bases, there was a span of 11 bases. The CDR3 totals 13 residues. The CDR3, as DNA: TGTGCCAGCAGTTACGGGCGTTCAGGGACCCAGTACTTC. This translates into CASSYGRSGTQYF.

About this clone: A junction end diverges from the germline sequence, so it may reflect a read error. This chain uses TRBV2 with TRBJ2-5, with 9 bases fitting TRBD1. CDR1 and CDR2 (germline): SNHLY, FYNNEI. This CDR3 has 16 amino acids. The chain's CDR3 is CASSELGQGHQETQYF. Here the CDR3 DNA reads TGTGCCAGCAGTGAGTTGGGACAGGGACACCAGGAGACCCAGTACTTC.

V gene TRBV13 combines with J gene TRBJ2-1, with D maybe TRBD2 (5 bases). The CDR3 extends over 12 amino acids. The germline V gene encodes CDR1 PRHDT and CDR2 FYEKMQ (reference sequence). V lost 4 bases to trimming and J lost 15 bases, with 16 bases between them. The CDR3 sequence is CASSSTGIPPFF. The CDR3 DNA follows: TGTGCCAGCAGCTCCACCGGGATTCCTCCGTTCTTC.

DNA of the CDR3: TGTGCCAGCAGCTTGGAGGTCGGACAGGGGGTGGGGGATACGCAGTATTTT. Translated, it gives CASSLEVGQGVGDTQYF. The V gene is TRBV5-6, the J gene TRBJ2-3; the match to TRBD1 covers 10 bases. The germline V gene encodes CDR1 SGHDT and CDR2 YYEEEE. The V gene end was trimmed by 0 bases and the J gene end by 6 bases; junction bases not matched to a gene: 10. The CDR3 consists of 17 residues.

The chain combines TRBV7-6 with TRBJ2-5; TRBD2 matches at 8 bases. Per germline, CDR1 SGHVS and CDR2 FNYEAQ. The CDR3 contains 15 residues. V dropped 1 base and J dropped 5; count of bases not matched to a gene: 6. The chain's CDR3 is CASSLVAGGPETQYF. Written as DNA, the CDR3 is TGTGCCAGCAGCTTAGTCGCGGGGGGCCCCGAGACCCAGTACTTC.

A word on this clone: The same CDR3 is also encoded by other DNA sequences in this sample. The chain is built from TRBV6-1 and TRBJ1-1; perhaps TRBD1 as D (6 bases). Trimming took off 3 bases at V and 1 base at J, with 6 bases between the two ends. Germline lookup yields CDR1 MNHNS and CDR2 SASEGT. This CDR3 region has 13 residues. CDR3 amino acids: CASSEGANTEAFF. The CDR3 DNA reads as TGTGCCAGCAGTGAGGGGGCGAACACTGAAGCTTTCTTT.

The rearrangement uses TRBV7-2 and TRBJ2-3; TRBD2 agrees at 8 bases. Trimming removed 1 base from V and 6 bases from J; junction bases left unmatched: 6. Per germline, CDR1 SGHTA and CDR2 FQGNSA. The CDR3 is made up of 15 amino acids. CDR3 in amino acids: CASSLVGGAGDTQYF. For the CDR3, the DNA is TGTGCCAGCAGCTTAGTCGGGGGGGCAGGCGATACGCAGTATTTT.

This rearrangement joins TRBV18 to TRBJ2-3, with D perhaps matching TRBD2 (6 bases). The germline V and J ends were trimmed by 3 bases and 0 bases, with 13 bases remaining between them. Germline values: CDR1 KGHSH, CDR2 LQKENI. The CDR3 loop spans 16 amino acids. As DNA, the CDR3 is TGTGCCAGCTCACCCCCCCGACTAGGAAGCACAGATACGCAGTATTTT. This translates into CASSPPRLGSTDTQYF.

V gene TRBV9 combines with J gene TRBJ1-2; D is possibly TRBD1 (6 bases). Germline values: CDR1 SGDLS, CDR2 YYNGEE. The CDR3 consists of 14 residues. Deletions cut 3 bases from V and 0 bases from J, with 9 bases between. The CDR3 DNA reads as TGTGCCAGCAGCGGGGACACTCCTAACTATGGCTACACCTTC. Translating gives CASSGDTPNYGYTF.

The rearrangement joins TRBV5-3 to TRBJ2-2; D is possibly TRBD2 (5 bases). TRBV5-3 is an ORF; its function is uncertain. The V and J ends lost 1 base and 7 bases respectively, with 26 bases between them. This CDR3 spans 19 amino acids. CDR3 sequence (DNA): TGTGCCAGAAGCTTGAGATTACACCGGGTCCCGTGGAGGAGCGGGGAGCTGTTTTTT. Translating gives CARSLRLHRVPWRSGELFF.

The chain is built from TRBV11-2 and TRBJ1-6; possible D gene TRBD1, 6 bases. The CDR3 has 16 amino acids. Trimming pared 2 bases from V and 6 bases from J, leaving 14 bases between. Germline lookup yields CDR1 SGHAT and CDR2 FQNNGV. The CDR3 DNA follows: TGTGCCAGCAGCTTACAAGAGCGAGGGGGTAATTCACCCCTCCACTTT. This codes for CASSLQERGGNSPLHF.